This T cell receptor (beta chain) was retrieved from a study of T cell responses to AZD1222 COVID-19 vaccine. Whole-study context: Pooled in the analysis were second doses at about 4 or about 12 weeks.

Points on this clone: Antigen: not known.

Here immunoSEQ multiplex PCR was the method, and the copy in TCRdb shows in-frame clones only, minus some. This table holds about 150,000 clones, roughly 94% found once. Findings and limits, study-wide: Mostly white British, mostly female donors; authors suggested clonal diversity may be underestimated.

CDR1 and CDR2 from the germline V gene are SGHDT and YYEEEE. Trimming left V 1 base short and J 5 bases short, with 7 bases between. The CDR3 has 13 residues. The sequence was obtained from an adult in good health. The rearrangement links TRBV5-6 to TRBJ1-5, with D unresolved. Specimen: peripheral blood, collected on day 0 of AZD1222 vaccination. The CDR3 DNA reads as TGTGCCAGCAGCTTGTACGGTGATCAGCCCCAGCATTTT. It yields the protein CASSLYGDQPQHF. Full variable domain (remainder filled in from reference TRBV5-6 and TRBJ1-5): DAGVTQSPTHLIKTRGQQVTLRCSPKSGHDTVSWYQQALGQGPQFIFQYYEEEERQRGNFPDRFSGHQFPNYSSELNVNALLLGDSALYLCASSLYGDQPQHFGDGTRLSIL.